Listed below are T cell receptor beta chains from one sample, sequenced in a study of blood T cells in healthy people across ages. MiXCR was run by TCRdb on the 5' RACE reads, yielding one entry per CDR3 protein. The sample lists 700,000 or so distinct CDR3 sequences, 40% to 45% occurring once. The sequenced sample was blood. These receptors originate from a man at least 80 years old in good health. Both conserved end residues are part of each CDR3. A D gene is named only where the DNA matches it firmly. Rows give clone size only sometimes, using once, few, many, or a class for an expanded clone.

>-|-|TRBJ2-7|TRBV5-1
CASSVVTGSYEQYF
TGCGCCAGCAGCGTGGTTACAGGTTCCTACGAGCAGTACTTC
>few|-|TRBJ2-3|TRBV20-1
CSAHYDTDTQYF
TGCAGTGCTCACTATGACACAGATACGCAGTATTTT
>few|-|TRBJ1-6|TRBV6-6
CASARTPNADSPLHF
TGTGCCAGCGCTAGAACACCTAACGCGGATTCACCCCTCCACTTT
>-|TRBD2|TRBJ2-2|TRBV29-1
CSPKGRGGYTGELFF
TGCAGCCCGAAAGGGAGGGGAGGGTACACCGGGGAGCTGTTTTTT
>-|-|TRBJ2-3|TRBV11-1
CASSLALATDTQYF
TGTGCCAGCAGCTTAGCGCTAGCGACAGATACGCAGTATTTT
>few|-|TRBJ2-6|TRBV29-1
CSVRDSGANVLTF
TGCAGCGTCCGAGACTCTGGGGCCAACGTCCTGACTTTC
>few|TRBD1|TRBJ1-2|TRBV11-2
CASTVRAGGQPTFYGYTF
TGTGCCAGCACCGTTAGGGCGGGGGGACAGCCAACATTCTATGGCTACACCTTC
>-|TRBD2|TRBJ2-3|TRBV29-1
CSVEDVTSGGTDTQYF
TGCAGCGTTGAAGATGTGACTAGCGGGGGGACAGATACGCAGTATTTT
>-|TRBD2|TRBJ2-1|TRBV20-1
CSASASGGGVKFF
TGCAGTGCTAGTGCTAGCGGCGGGGGGGTAAAGTTCTTC
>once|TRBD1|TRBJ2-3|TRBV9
CASSVGTGTGGRDTQYF
TGTGCCAGCAGCGTAGGCACCGGGACAGGGGGTAGAGATACGCAGTATTTT
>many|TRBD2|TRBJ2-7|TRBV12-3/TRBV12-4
CASSHPSGRSYEQYF
TGTGCCAGCAGCCACCCTAGCGGGAGGTCCTACGAGCAGTACTTC
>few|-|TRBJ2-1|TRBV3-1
CASSQLSGEQFF
TGTGCCAGCAGCCAATTGTCGGGAGAGCAGTTCTTC
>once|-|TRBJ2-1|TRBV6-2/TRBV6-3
CASSTRQGLDEQFF
TGTGCCAGCAGTACGAGGCAGGGGCTGGATGAGCAGTTCTTC
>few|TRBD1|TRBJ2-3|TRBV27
CASRMTGATQYF
TGTGCCAGCAGGATGACAGGGGCGACGCAGTATTTT
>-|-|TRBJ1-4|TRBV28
CASSSYSNEKLFF
TGTGCCAGCAGTTCCTATTCTAATGAAAAACTGTTTTTT
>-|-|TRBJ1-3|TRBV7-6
CASSLAGQGRSGNTIYF
TGTGCCAGCAGCTTAGCAGGTCAGGGCCGCTCTGGAAACACCATATATTTT
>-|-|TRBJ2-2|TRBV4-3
CASSQPNVDTGELFF
TGCGCCAGCAGCCAACCCAATGTGGACACCGGGGAGCTGTTTTTT
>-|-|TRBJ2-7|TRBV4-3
CASSQDLGTDNYNEQYF
TGCGCCAGCAGCCAAGATTTAGGGACGGATAACTACAATGAGCAGTACTTC
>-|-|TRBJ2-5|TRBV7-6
CASSLSGLTIEQYF
TGTGCCAGCAGCTTATCCGGGCTGACTATTGAGCAGTACTTC
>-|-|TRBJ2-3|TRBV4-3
CASSPRVGGGIADTQYF
TGCGCCAGCAGCCCCAGGGTGGGGGGTGGGATTGCAGATACGCAGTATTTT
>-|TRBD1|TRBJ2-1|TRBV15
CATSSLTGTGSYKEQFF
TGTGCCACCAGCAGTTTAACCGGGACAGGGTCCTACAAGGAGCAGTTCTTC
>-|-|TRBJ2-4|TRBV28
CASRLAKNIQYF
TGTGCCAGCAGGCTAGCCAAAAACATTCAGTACTTC
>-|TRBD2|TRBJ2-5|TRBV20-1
CTAGTSGSQETQYF
TGCACCGCGGGAACTAGCGGATCCCAAGAGACCCAGTACTTC
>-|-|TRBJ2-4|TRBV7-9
CASSSSDRISYQQYF
TGTGCCAGCAGCTCTTCGGACAGAATAAGTTACCAGCAGTACTTC
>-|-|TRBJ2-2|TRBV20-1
CSAPLGGSTGELFF
TGCAGTGCTCCCCTAGGGGGAAGCACCGGGGAGCTGTTTTTT